This record concerns one T cell receptor beta chain sequence. This receptor's antigen is unknown. No quality values exist for individual bases; no much larger clone is one base distant. The record originates from a study of blood T cell repertoires in COVID-19 (dated by TCRdb to 2020 to 2021). Notes on the research overall: Samples covering the acute and convalescent phases of COVID-19 were provided by collaborators in the United States, Italy and Spain. The prospective study material was composed of cDNA or gDNA derived from T cells, B-cell-depleted T cells, or PBMCs. The dataset comprised deeply sampled blood TCRbeta repertoires from subjects exposed to, actively infected with, or recovered from COVID-19. A freely available public database, intended as a resource for researchers studying the immune response to SARS-CoV-2, is where the repertoires were released. Samples were obtained from the ongoing ImmuneRACE study (first 160 participants) and from over 1,000 subjects provided by 6 global collaborators. Sample metadata almost always included a de-identified subject ID, COVID-19 status, age in years and sex. Where HLA class I and class II types were available, the types were taken from metadata supplied by the sample provider, not from assay-based typing.

Each collaborating institution followed its own protocols to collect whole blood in K2EDTA tubes. For TCRbeta analysis, collaborator samples were shipped as frozen whole blood, as isolated PBMCs, or as DNA extracted from either sample type. What the research found in general, with its limitations: The quantity of clinical and demographic metadata differed by source and by participant and was supplied without curation.

CDR1 and CDR2 were assigned from the germline V gene as MNHNS and SASEGT. From its cysteine to its phenylalanine, the CDR3 spans 15 amino acids. Of all the DNA, just the CDR3 is kept, 45 bases in frame from base 1. Trimming costs V 3 bases and J 4 bases, and their ends lie 16 bases apart. TCRbeta CDR3 regions were amplified from genomic DNA by means of the immunoSEQ Assay, a bias-controlled multiplex PCR. As for the authors' bioinformatics: Within the assay, amplification of reference gene primers was used to estimate how many nucleated cells each sample contained. To quantify the absolute abundance of each unique TCRbeta CDR3 rearrangement, sequence reads were collapsed and filtered. For each sample, productive Simpson clonality was calculated as the square root of Simpson's diversity index across productive rearrangements. Not all clones reach the TCRdb copy of this immuneACCESS table, which keeps in-frame sequences only. Checked studies attribute under half of the gap to unresolved V genes and leave the rest unexplained. From that table come the V and J calls and clone size; the DNA was used to work out D and trimming. The sample includes roughly 32,000 clones, with approximately 80% observed a single time. In total, the top ten clones hold 16% of the sample.

The sample consisted of peripheral blood. The receptor comes from a human donor in a cohort sampled during active COVID-19. Recombination joined TRBV6-1 with TRBJ2-7, and perhaps TRBD2 as D gene, on 5 matching bases. Here the CDR3 is given as CASSEADSAIYEQYF. The DNA is TGTGCCAGCAGTGAGGCGGACTCGGCCATTTACGAGCAGTACTTC.